What follows are 21 T cell receptor beta chains derived from one specimen sequenced in a study of blood T cell repertoires in COVID-19. Sequencing was performed with immunoSEQ multiplex PCR; in TCRdb, only in-frame clones are kept and a portion is missing. Here the sample spans 70,000 or so clones, less than 90% being singletons. Input material: peripheral blood. Every receptor here comes from a man of 80 years or more with acute or convalescent COVID-19.

This chain uses TRBV19 with TRBJ1-5, with D possibly TRBD1 on 5 matching bases. V lost 10 bases to trimming and J lost 5 bases, with 21 bases between them. Germline lookup yields CDR1 LNHDA and CDR2 SQIVND (reference sequence). The CDR3 extends over 15 amino acids. CDR3 protein: CATAGRDRGDQPQHF. CDR3 nucleotides: TGTGCCACCGCCGGGAGGGACCGAGGCGATCAGCCCCAGCATTTT.

The rearrangement joins TRBV2 to TRBJ2-2, with TRBD2 matching over 7 bases. Germline CDR1 reads SNHLY; CDR2 reads FYNNEI. The CDR3 has 14 amino acids. V gave up 8 bases and J gave up 0 bases; unmatched junction bases: 3. The CDR3 loop reads CASRAGTNTGELFF. The CDR3 DNA reads as TGTGCCAGCCGAGCGGGAACGAACACCGGGGAGCTGTTTTTT.

This sequence joins TRBV29-1 and TRBJ1-1; 11 nucleotides line up with TRBD1. Germline trimming cut 7 bases from V and 6 bases from J; bases unmatched to any gene: 16. Germline-derived CDR1 and CDR2 are SQVTM and ANQGSEA. The CDR3 runs to 16 residues. The CDR3 DNA follows: TGCAGCGCCGCCGGAGGGGCCGGACAGGGGGCATCTGAAGCTTTCTTT. Residues: CSAAGGAGQGASEAFF.

The chain is built from TRBV30 and TRBJ1-1, with D perhaps matching TRBD1 (6 bases). The CDR3 is made up of 15 amino acids. V gave up 0 bases and J gave up 2 bases, with 13 bases separating them. The germline V gene has CDR1 GTSNPN and CDR2 SVGIG (reference sequence). CDR3 DNA: TGTGCCTGGAGTGTCTTTGGACAGATAAACACTGAAGCTTTCTTT. Translation gives CAWSVFGQINTEAFF.

This clone was recorded once. The chain is built from TRBV30 and TRBJ2-2; D gene unclear. From germline, CDR1 is GTSNPN and CDR2 SVGIG (reference sequence). V gave up 0 bases and J gave up 2 bases, with 13 bases separating them. The CDR3 has 16 amino acids. The CDR3 sequence: CAWSVLSRSNTGELFF. The CDR3 DNA sequence: TGTGCCTGGAGTGTACTTAGTCGGAGTAACACCGGGGAGCTGTTTTTT.

This chain connects TRBV29-1 to TRBJ1-4; 9 bases fit TRBD1. V lost 1 base, J lost 8 bases, and 5 bases stayed unmatched. The CDR3 covers 14 residues. Germline V gene lookup returns CDR1 SQVTM and CDR2 ANQGSEA. This CDR3 reads CSVEVPDRGEKLFF. In DNA form, the CDR3 reads TGCAGCGTTGAAGTACCGGACAGGGGCGAAAAACTGTTTTTT.

The table lists this clone with a count of one. The rearrangement uses TRBV6-5 and TRBJ1-1; D not resolved. Trimming cost V 4 bases and J 2 bases, with 14 bases left between them. This CDR3 spans 15 amino acids. Per the germline V gene, CDR1 is MNHEY and CDR2 is SVGAGI. The CDR3 DNA follows: TGTGCCAGCAGTTTCCACTCGACGGGAAACACTGAAGCTTTCTTT. Amino acid sequence: CASSFHSTGNTEAFF.

V gene TRBV23-1 combines with J gene TRBJ1-6, with 9 bases identical to TRBD1. TRBV23-1 is identified as an open reading frame with a role that is uncertain. The CDR3 is 15 amino acids. With 3 bases clipped from V and 9 bases from J, the junction kept 6 bases outside the gene matches. CDR3 protein: CASSHTDRGTSPLHF. The CDR3 nucleotides are TGCGCCAGCAGTCACACCGACAGGGGGACTTCACCCCTCCACTTT.

This clone was seen only once. V is TRBV6-5 and J is TRBJ1-1, with D perhaps matching TRBD1 (6 bases). Looked up from germline, CDR1 is MNHEY and CDR2 is SVGAGI. The V end lost 7 bases, the J end lost 7 bases, and 16 bases lay between the germline ends. The CDR3 loop spans 13 amino acids. CDR3 region: CASTKPGVDEAFF. In nucleotides, the CDR3 is TGTGCCAGCACCAAACCAGGGGTTGATGAAGCTTTCTTT.

J is TRBJ1-1 and V is TRBV9, with a tentative D call TRBD1 (6 bases). Per the germline V gene, CDR1 is SGDLS and CDR2 is YYNGEE. Deletions cut 2 bases from V and 0 bases from J, with 11 bases between. This CDR3 region has 15 residues. CDR3 region: CASSVTGNMNTEAFF. Written as DNA, the CDR3 is TGTGCCAGCAGCGTGACAGGAAACATGAACACTGAAGCTTTCTTT.

V usage is TRBV9 and J usage is TRBJ2-1; 11 bases fit TRBD2. This CDR3 comprises 14 residues. V lost 6 bases to trimming and J lost 7 bases; unmatched junction nucleotides: 6. The V gene's germline CDR1 is SGDLS and CDR2 YYNGEE. CDR3 DNA: TGTGCCAGCAAACTAGCGGGAGAATGGAATGAGCAGTTCTTC. Its translation is CASKLAGEWNEQFF.

The V gene is TRBV19, the J gene TRBJ2-3; 7 positions agree with TRBD1. CDR3 length equals 15 residues. J was trimmed by 5 bases and V by 7 bases; bases with no gene match: 12. Germline V CDR1 and CDR2: LNHDA, SQIVND (reference sequence). The CDR3 DNA sequence: TGTGCCAGTAAGGGCACAAGGGGGCTGATAGATACGCAGTATTTT. Encoded protein: CASKGTRGLIDTQYF.

The chain couples TRBV5-8 to TRBJ1-5; tentative D call: TRBD1 (6 bases). Between the trimmed V and J ends, which lost 0 bases and 3 bases, there was a span of 10 bases. From germline, CDR1 is SGHTS and CDR2 YDEGEE. This CDR3 contains 15 residues. CDR3 in amino acids: CASSLAYRDNQPQHF. The DNA of the CDR3 is TGTGCCAGCAGCTTGGCGTACAGGGACAATCAGCCCCAGCATTTT.

This chain connects TRBV6-5 to TRBJ1-1, with 7 bases aligning to TRBD1. V shed 10 bases and J 3 bases; nucleotides not matched to a gene: 8. The CDR3 is 13 residues long. Germline CDR1 MNHEY, CDR2 SVGAGI. CDR3 sequence: CATRDRRDTEAFF. DNA of the CDR3: TGTGCCACTAGGGACAGAAGGGACACTGAAGCTTTCTTT.

V usage is TRBV20-1 and J usage is TRBJ2-2; 8 bases agree with TRBD1. The CDR3 has 12 residues. From germline, CDR1 is DFQATT and CDR2 SNEGSKA (reference sequence). V was pared by 3 bases and J by 9 bases, with 3 bases of the junction left unmatched. CDR3 bases: TGCAGTGCTAGTGGACAGGGCAGGGAGCTGTTTTTT. Its protein product is CSASGQGRELFF.

The chain uses TRBV11-2 and TRBJ1-5; no clear D. The V gene lost 5 bases and the J gene lost 4 bases, with 6 bases spanning the gap. The CDR3 loop spans 12 amino acids. CDR1 is SGHAT, CDR2 FQNNGV, per germline. The CDR3 nucleotides read TGTGCCAGCAGCCGAGAAAATCAGCCCCAGCATTTT. Its translation: CASSRENQPQHF.

This rearrangement joins TRBV7-9 to TRBJ2-1; 7 bases map to TRBD2. J lost 8 bases, V lost 3 bases, and 7 bases had no gene match. There are 14 residues in the CDR3. The germline gives CDR1 SEHNR, CDR2 FQNEAQ (reference sequence). CDR3 region: CASSLGGGIDEQFF. In nucleotides, the CDR3 is TGTGCCAGCAGCTTGGGGGGAGGGATCGATGAGCAGTTCTTC.

The chain recombines TRBV2 with TRBJ1-1; TRBD1 is a possible D gene (6 bases). The CDR3 runs to 13 residues. The germline V gene encodes CDR1 SNHLY and CDR2 FYNNEI. V was cut by 5 bases and J by 10 bases, with 17 bases left in between. CDR3 DNA: TGTGCCAGCAGTACGGGACACTCGGGTGGAGCTTTCTTT. Protein product: CASSTGHSGGAFF.

The chain recombines TRBV18 with TRBJ1-2; D gene unclear. The CDR3 runs to 13 residues. Germline V gene sequence: CDR1 KGHSH, CDR2 LQKENI. V was shortened by 3 bases and J by 7 bases, with 12 bases between the two germline ends. CDR3 loop: CASSPRLEGGYTF. The CDR3 coding sequence is TGTGCCAGCTCACCCCGACTGGAGGGTGGCTACACCTTC.

The chain carries TRBV12-3 or TRBV12-4 and TRBJ2-7; possible D gene TRBD1, 6 bases. CDR3 length equals 13 residues. V lost 4 bases and J lost 2, with 9 bases in between. This CDR3 is CASSYRTAYEQYF. The CDR3 DNA is TGTGCCAGCAGTTACCGGACAGCCTACGAGCAGTACTTC.

This chain connects TRBV12-3 or TRBV12-4 to TRBJ1-1, with unresolved D. The CDR3 has 13 amino acids. The V and J ends lost 5 bases and 6 bases respectively, with 13 bases between them. In nucleotides, the CDR3 is TGTGCCAGCAGTAGTGACACGGTAGCTGAAGCTTTCTTT. It specifies CASSSDTVAEAFF.